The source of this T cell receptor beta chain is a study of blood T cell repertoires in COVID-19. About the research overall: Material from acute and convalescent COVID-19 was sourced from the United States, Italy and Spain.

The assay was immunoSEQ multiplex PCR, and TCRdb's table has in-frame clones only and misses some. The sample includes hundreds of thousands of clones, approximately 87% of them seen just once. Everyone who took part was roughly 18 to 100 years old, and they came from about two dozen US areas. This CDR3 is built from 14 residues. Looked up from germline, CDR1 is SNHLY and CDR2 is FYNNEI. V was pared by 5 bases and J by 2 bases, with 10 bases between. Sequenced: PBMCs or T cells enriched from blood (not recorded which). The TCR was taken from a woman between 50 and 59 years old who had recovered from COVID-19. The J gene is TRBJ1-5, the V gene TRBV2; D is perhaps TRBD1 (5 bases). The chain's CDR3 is CASSRGVGNQPQHF. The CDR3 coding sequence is TGTGCCAGCAGTCGGGGGGTGGGCAATCAGCCCCAGCATTTT.